These 7 T cell receptor beta chains came from one sample sequenced in a study of T cell changes during pregnancy in multiple sclerosis. Sequencing was performed with immunoSEQ multiplex PCR; in TCRdb, only in-frame clones are kept and a portion is missing. Among about 46,000 clones listed, 75% to 95% were seen once. Sequencing was performed on CD8+ T cells from peripheral blood mononuclear cells, taken after pregnancy. Receptors originate from a female donor with multiple sclerosis, enrolled in a pregnancy study.

CDR3 sequence (DNA): TGTGCCAGTATATCCGAGACAGAAGATGGCTACACCTTC. This sequence encodes CASISETEDGYTF. The chain combines TRBV19 with TRBJ1-2, with D possibly matching TRBD1 (5 bases). CDR1 is LNHDA and CDR2 is SQIVND in the germline V gene (reference sequence). The CDR3 spans 13 residues. Trimming took 7 bases from V and 6 from J, leaving 15 bases between them.

The V gene is TRBV6-4, the J gene TRBJ2-5, with 7 bases aligning to TRBD1. J gave up 4 bases and V 5 bases, and 13 bases lay outside the gene matches. This CDR3 is built from 16 residues. Germline V CDR1 and CDR2: MRHNA, SNTAGT. The DNA of the CDR3 is TGTGCCAGCAGTCCCCGAGGGGGCGCAGGTGGAGAGACCCAGTACTTC. This codes for CASSPRGGAGGETQYF.

The CDR3 DNA reads as TGTGCCAGCAGCTCGACCGGGACAGGGGAAGATGGCTACACCTTC. Residues: CASSSTGTGEDGYTF. J is TRBJ1-2 and V is TRBV7-9; TRBD1 matches 10 bases. The junction had 8 bases not matched to a gene; V was cut back by 4 bases and J by 6 bases. The CDR3 totals 15 residues. Germline V gene data show CDR1 as SEHNR and CDR2 as FQNEAQ (reference sequence). The variable domain in full, with the rest retrieved from reference TRBV7-9 and TRBJ1-2, is DTGVSQNPRHKITKRGQNVTFRCDPISEHNRLYWYRQTLGQGPEFLTYFQNEAQLEKSRLLSDRFSAERPKGSFSTLEIQRTEQGDSAMYLCASSSTGTGEDGYTFGSGTRLTVV.

The gene calls are TRBV29-1 and TRBJ1-5; 9 nucleotides line up with TRBD1. Germline V gene sequence: CDR1 SQVTM, CDR2 ANQGSEA. This CDR3 spans 17 amino acids. The junction had 13 bases not matched to a gene; V was cut back by 7 bases and J by 0 bases. The CDR3 nucleotides read TGCAGCGGGGGCTCCGGGACAGGGCGACATAGCAATCAGCCCCAGCATTTT. Translated, it gives CSGGSGTGRHSNQPQHF.

J is TRBJ1-2 and V is TRBV4-3; unclear D gene. CDR1 is LGHNA and CDR2 is YSLEER in the germline V gene. This CDR3 is built from 15 residues. Trimming took off 1 base at V and 2 bases at J, with 11 bases between the two ends. The CDR3 coding sequence is TGCGCCAGCAGCCAAGTCGGTTATCCAAACTATGGCTACACCTTC. Translation gives CASSQVGYPNYGYTF.

This rearrangement joins TRBV19 to TRBJ1-2; TRBD1 agrees at 10 bases. CDR1 is LNHDA and CDR2 is SQIVND in the germline V gene (reference sequence). V was clipped by 4 bases and J by 7 bases; unmatched bases: 6. The CDR3 totals 14 residues. The CDR3: CASSTTGGSFGYTF. The CDR3 DNA sequence: TGTGCCAGTAGTACGACAGGGGGCTCTTTTGGCTACACCTTC. Supplemented by reference TRBV19 and TRBJ1-2, the full variable domain reads DGGITQSPKYLFRKEGQNVTLSCEQNLNHDAMYWYRQDPGQGLRLIYYSQIVNDFQKGDIAEGYSVSREKKESFPLTVTSAQKNPTAFYLCASSTTGGSFGYTFGSGTRLTVV.

The chain links TRBV30 to TRBJ2-7; D perhaps matches TRBD1 (7 bases). CDR3 size: 15 residues. Germline CDR1 and CDR2: GTSNPN and SVGIG (reference sequence). With 3 bases removed from V and 3 bases from J, the gap between germline ends came to 18 bases. The CDR3, as DNA: TGTGCCTGGAGGGAATCAGGGGGGCCGGACTACGAGCAGTACTTC. This codes for CAWRESGGPDYEQYF.